The text below deals with one TCR beta chain. The antigen is unknown. The identical CDR3 is also encoded by other nucleotide sequences in the sample. This record belongs to a study of T cells after posttransplantation cyclophosphamide. CDR3 length equals 15 residues. V lost 0 bases, J lost 3 bases, and 3 bases stayed unmatched. CDR1 and CDR2 from the germline V gene are SGHAT and FQNNGV. Cells defined as naive were viable CD3+CD4+ or CD3+CD8+ and CCR7+CD45RA+CD45RO-CD95-CD27+CD28+. The related graft donor's blood sample was taken on the day of bone marrow donation. Study conclusions and caveats: Recipient CMV seropositivity and CMV reactivation strongly tracked TRB clonality. Later blood repertoires were often dominated by clones from the donor CD8+ memory compartment. Skin or GI-infiltrating T cells shared few TRB sequences with blood.

Sequencing used immunoSEQ multiplex PCR; TCRdb keeps in-frame clones, though not all of them. Here the sample spans fewer than 25,000 clones, roughly 97% being singletons. This TCR derives from a man between 50 and 59 years old in good health, CMV-negative, and a related stem cell transplant donor. Sequencing input: naive CD4+ T cells sorted from PBMCs. The genes are TRBV11-2 and TRBJ2-7; 9 nucleotides agree with TRBD2. CDR3 sequence reads: CASSLELAGSYEQYF. CDR3 DNA sequence: TGTGCCAGCAGCTTAGAGCTAGCGGGGAGCTACGAGCAGTACTTC. Complete variable domain (other parts from reference TRBV11-2 and TRBJ2-7): EAGVAQSPRYKIIEKRQSVAFWCNPISGHATLYWYQQILGQGPKLLIQFQNNGVVDDSQLPKDRFSAERLKGVDSTLKIQPAKLEDSAVYLCASSLELAGSYEQYFGPGTRLTVT.